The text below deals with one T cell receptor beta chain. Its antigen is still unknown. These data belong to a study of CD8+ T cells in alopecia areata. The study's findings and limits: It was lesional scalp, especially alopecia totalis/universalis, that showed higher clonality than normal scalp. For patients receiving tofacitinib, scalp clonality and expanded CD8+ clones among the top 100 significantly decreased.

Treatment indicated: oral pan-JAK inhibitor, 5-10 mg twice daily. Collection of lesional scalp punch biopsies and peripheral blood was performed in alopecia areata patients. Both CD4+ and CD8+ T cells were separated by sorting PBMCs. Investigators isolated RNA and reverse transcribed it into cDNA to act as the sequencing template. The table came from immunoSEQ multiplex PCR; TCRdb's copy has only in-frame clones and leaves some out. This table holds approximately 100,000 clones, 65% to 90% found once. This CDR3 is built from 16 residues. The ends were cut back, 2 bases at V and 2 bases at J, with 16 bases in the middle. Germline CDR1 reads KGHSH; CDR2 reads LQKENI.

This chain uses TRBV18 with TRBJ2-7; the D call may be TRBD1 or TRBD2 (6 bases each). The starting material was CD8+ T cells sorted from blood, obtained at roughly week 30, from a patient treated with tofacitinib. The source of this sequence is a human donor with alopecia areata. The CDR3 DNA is TGTGCCAGCTCACCAGGTAGGGGGGCCCCGGCCTACGAGCAGTACTTC. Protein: CASSPGRGAPAYEQYF. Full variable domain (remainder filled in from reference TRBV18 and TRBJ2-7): NAGVMQNPRHLVRRRGQEARLRCSPMKGHSHVYWYRQLPEEGLKFMVYLQKENIIDESGMPKERFSAEFPKEGPSILRIQQVVRGDSAAYFCASSPGRGAPAYEQYFGPGTRLTVT.